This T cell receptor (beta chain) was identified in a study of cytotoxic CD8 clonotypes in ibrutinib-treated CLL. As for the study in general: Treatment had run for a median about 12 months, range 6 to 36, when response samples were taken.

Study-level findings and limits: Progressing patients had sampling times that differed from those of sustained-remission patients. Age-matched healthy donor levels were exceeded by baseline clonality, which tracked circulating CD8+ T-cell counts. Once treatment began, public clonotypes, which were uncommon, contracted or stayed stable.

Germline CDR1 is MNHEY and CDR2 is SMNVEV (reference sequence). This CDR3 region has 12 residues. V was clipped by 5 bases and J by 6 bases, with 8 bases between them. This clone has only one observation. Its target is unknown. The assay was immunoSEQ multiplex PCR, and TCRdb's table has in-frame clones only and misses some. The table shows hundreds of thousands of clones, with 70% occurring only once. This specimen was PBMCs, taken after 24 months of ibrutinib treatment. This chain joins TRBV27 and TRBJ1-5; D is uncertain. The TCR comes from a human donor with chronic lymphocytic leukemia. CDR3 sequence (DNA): TGTGCCAGCAGTCCCCAACCTCAGCCCCAGCATTTT. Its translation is CASSPQPQPQHF.